The source of this TCR beta chain is a study of OX40 agonist ivuxolimab in advanced cancers. Overall study findings and caveats: Near-lowest levels of clonal expansion characterized partial responders at 0.1-3.0 mg/kg.

The data were produced by immunoSEQ multiplex PCR, yet TCRdb's version contains in-frame clones alone and is incomplete. The repertoire holds approximately 40,000 clones, with approximately 80% as singletons. J was trimmed by 1 base and V by 1 base; bases with no gene match: 5. Germline V gene sequence: CDR1 LGHNA, CDR2 YSLEER. The CDR3 totals 18 residues. Turning to this clone: Its antigen remains unknown.

The chain employs TRBV4-3 and TRBJ1-4, with 11 positions matching TRBD1. The source of this sequence is an adult with an advanced solid tumor such as melanoma, head and neck, liver or kidney cancer. The specimen was CD4+ or CD8+ T cells sorted from blood, collected in a trial of the OX40 agonist ivuxolimab. The CDR3 sequence is CASSQAMGTGGTNEKLFF. In DNA, the CDR3 is TGCGCCAGCAGCCAAGCCATGGGGACAGGGGGAACTAATGAAAAACTGTTTTTT.